Given below is one TCR beta chain in context. The germline gives CDR1 MNHEY, CDR2 SVGAGI. Trimming pared 4 bases from V and 0 bases from J, leaving 15 bases between. The CDR3 totals 16 residues. The sample comes from a study of blood T cell repertoires in COVID-19. Study-wide background: Samples of COVID-19 (acute and convalescent) were obtained from the United States, Italy and Spain. Sources were T cells, B-cell-depleted T cells, or PBMCs; the material itself was cDNA or gDNA.

Per the study methods: Amplification of reference gene primers was used by the study to estimate nucleated cell counts. Here immunoSEQ multiplex PCR was the method, and the copy in TCRdb shows in-frame clones only, minus some. V, J and clone size were drawn from that table, and D and trimming were deduced from the DNA. The repertoire consists of 470,000 or so clones, with 75% to 90% occurring once and the leading ten covering 4.3%. The sequenced material came from peripheral blood. The clonotype originates from a woman in her twenties or thirties with acute or convalescent COVID-19. J is TRBJ1-2 and V is TRBV6-5, with D possibly being TRBD1 (5 bases). The chain's CDR3 is CASSFGRTLSNYGYTF. As DNA, the CDR3 is TGTGCCAGCAGTTTCGGGAGGACACTCTCTAACTATGGCTACACCTTC.